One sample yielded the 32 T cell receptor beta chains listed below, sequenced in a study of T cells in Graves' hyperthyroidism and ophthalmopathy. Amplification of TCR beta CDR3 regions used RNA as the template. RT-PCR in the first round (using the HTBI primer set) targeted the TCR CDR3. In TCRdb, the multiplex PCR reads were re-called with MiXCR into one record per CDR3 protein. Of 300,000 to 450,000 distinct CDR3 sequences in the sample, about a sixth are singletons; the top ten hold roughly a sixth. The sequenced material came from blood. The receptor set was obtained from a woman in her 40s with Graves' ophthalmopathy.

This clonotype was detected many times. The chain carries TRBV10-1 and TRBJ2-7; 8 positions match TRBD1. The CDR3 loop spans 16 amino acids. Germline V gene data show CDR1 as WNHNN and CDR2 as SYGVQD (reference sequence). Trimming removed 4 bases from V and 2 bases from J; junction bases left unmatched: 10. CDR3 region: CASSGGRDRPTYEQYF. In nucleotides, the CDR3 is TGCGCCAGCAGTGGCGGACGGGACAGGCCTACCTACGAGCAGTACTTC.

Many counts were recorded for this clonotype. The CDR3 loop is CASSSGLAETQYF. The CDR3 DNA follows: TGTGCCAGCAGCTCCGGACTAGCGGAGACCCAGTACTTC. The chain recombines TRBV11-2 with TRBJ2-5, with TRBD2 matching over 9 bases. The germline V gene encodes CDR1 SGHAT and CDR2 FQNNGV. This CDR3 comprises 13 residues. The V and J ends lost 4 bases and 5 bases, in that order; junction bases with no gene match: 2.

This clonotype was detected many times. The CDR3 loop reads CASSFSMFGGLRMNTEAFF. Here the CDR3 DNA reads TGTGCCAGCAGTTTTTCGATGTTTGGGGGGCTAAGGATGAACACTGAAGCTTTCTTT. The V and J genes are TRBV27 and TRBJ1-1; D perhaps matches TRBD1 (6 bases). Germline V gives CDR1 MNHEY, CDR2 SMNVEV (reference sequence). With 3 bases removed from V and 0 bases from J, the gap between germline ends came to 23 bases. The CDR3 has 19 residues.

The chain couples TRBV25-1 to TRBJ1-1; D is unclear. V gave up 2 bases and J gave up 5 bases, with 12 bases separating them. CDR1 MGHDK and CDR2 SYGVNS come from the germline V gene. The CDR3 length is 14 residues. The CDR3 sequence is CASSETEGWTEAFF. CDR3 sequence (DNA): TGTGCCAGCAGTGAAACTGAGGGATGGACTGAAGCTTTCTTT.

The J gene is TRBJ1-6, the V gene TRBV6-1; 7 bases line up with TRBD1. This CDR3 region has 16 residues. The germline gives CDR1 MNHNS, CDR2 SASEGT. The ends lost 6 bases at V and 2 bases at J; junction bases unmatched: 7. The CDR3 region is CASRRGQDTYNSPLHF. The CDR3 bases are TGTGCCAGCAGGAGAGGACAGGACACCTATAATTCACCCCTCCACTTT.

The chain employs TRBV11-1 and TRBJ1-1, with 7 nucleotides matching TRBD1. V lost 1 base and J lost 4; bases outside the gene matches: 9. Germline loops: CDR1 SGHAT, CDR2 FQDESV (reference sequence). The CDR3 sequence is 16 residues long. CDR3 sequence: CASSLGEGAPSTEAFF. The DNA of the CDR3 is TGTGCCAGCAGCTTAGGTGAGGGGGCGCCGAGCACTGAAGCTTTCTTT.

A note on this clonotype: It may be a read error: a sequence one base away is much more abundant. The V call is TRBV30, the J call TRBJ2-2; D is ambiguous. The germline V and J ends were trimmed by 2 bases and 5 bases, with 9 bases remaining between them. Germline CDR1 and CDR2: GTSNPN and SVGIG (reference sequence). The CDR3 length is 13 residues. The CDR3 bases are TGTGCCTGGAGTTTCGGGCGAACCGGGGAGCTGTTTTTT. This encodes CAWSFGRTGELFF.

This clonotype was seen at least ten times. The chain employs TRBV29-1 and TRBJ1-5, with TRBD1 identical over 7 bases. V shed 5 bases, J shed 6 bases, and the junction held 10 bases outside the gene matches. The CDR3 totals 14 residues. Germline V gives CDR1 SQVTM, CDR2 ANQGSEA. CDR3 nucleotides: TGCAGCGTTTCCGAAGACAGGGCGAGTCAGCCCCAGCATTTT. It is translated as CSVSEDRASQPQHF.

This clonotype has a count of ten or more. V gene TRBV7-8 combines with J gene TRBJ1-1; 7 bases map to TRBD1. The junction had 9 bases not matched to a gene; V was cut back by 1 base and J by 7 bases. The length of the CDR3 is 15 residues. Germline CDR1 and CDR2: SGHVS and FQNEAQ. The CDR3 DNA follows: TGTGCCAGCAGCTTAGACAGGGGTCCCCCTCTTGAAGCTTTCTTT. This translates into CASSLDRGPPLEAFF.

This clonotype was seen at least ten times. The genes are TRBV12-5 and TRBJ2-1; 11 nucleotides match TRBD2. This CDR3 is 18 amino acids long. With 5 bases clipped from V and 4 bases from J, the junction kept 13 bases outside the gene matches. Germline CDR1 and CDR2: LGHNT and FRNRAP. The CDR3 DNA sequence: TGTGCTAGTGGTAAAGGGACTAGCGGAAGCCAATTGTACAATGAGCAGTTCTTC. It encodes CASGKGTSGSQLYNEQFF.

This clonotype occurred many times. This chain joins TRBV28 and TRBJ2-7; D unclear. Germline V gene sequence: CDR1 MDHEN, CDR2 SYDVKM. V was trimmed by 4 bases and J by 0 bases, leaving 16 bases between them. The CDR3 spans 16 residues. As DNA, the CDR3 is TGTGCCAGCAGTTACCCCTCGACATCCCCCTCCTACGAGCAGTACTTC. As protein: CASSYPSTSPSYEQYF.

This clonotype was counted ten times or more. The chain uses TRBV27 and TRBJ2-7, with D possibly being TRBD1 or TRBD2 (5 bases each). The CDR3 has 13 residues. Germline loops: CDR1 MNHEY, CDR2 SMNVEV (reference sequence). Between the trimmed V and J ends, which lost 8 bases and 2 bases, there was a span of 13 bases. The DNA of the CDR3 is TGTGCCAGCGGGACCTCCTCCCCCTACGAGCAGTACTTC. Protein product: CASGTSSPYEQYF.

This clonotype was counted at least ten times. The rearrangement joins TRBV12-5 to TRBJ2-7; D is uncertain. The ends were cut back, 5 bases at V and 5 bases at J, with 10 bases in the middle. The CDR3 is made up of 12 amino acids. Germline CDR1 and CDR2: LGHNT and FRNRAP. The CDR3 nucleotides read TGTGCTAGTGGTCCTCCTGCGGACGAGCAGTACTTC. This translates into CASGPPADEQYF.

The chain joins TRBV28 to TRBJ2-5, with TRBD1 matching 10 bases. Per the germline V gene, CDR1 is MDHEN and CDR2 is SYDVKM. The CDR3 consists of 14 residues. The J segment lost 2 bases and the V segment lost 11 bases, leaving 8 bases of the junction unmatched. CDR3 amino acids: CALRGTGDQETQYF. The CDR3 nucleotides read TGTGCCCTCCGGGGGACAGGGGATCAAGAGACCCAGTACTTC.

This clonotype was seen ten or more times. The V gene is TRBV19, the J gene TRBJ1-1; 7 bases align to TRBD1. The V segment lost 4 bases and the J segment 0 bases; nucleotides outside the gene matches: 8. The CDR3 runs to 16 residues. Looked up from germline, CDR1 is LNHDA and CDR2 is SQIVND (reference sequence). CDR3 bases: TGTGCCAGTAGTAGCCGACAGGGAAGAATGAACACTGAAGCTTTCTTT. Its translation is CASSSRQGRMNTEAFF.

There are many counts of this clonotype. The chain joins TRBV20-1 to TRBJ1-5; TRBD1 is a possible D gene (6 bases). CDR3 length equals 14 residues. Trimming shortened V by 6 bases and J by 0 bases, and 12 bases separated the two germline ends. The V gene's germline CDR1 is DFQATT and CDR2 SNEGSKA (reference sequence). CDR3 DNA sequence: TGCAGTGCCATGGCAGGGGATAGCAATCAGCCCCAGCATTTT. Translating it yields CSAMAGDSNQPQHF.

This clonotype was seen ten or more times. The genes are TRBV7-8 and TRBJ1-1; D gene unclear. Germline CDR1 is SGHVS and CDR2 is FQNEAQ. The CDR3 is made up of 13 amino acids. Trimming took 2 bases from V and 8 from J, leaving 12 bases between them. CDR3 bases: TGTGCCAGCAGCTTAAGGAGGTTCTCCGAAGCTTTCTTT. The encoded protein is CASSLRRFSEAFF.

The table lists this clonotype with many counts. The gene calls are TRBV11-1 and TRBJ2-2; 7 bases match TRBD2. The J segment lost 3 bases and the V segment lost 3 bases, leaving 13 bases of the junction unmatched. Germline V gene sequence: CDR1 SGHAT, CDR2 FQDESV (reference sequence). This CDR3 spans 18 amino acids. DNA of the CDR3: TGTGCCAGCAGCTTTTCGCGCAGCGGGAATTCCTACACCGGGGAGCTGTTTTTT. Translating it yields CASSFSRSGNSYTGELFF.

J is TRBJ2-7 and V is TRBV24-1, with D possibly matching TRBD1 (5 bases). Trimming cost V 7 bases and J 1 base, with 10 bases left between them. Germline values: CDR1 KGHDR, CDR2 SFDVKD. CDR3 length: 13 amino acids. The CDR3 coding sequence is TGTGCCACCAGCCGCCCAGGGTCCTACGAGCAGTACTTC. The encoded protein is CATSRPGSYEQYF.

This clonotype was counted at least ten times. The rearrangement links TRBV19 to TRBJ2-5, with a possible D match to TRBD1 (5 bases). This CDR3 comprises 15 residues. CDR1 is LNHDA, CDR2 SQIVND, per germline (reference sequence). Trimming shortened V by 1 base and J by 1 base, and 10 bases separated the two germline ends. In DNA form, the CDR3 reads TGTGCCAGTAGTATAGTGTGGGGCTCCCAAGAGACCCAGTACTTC. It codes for CASSIVWGSQETQYF.

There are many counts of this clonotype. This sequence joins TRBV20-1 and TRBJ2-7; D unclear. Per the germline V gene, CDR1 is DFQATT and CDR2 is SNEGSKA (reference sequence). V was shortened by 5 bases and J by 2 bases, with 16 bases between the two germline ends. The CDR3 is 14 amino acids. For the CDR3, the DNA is TGCAGTGCTGGCTCTGAGTTACCTCCCTACGAGCAGTACTTC. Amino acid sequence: CSAGSELPPYEQYF.

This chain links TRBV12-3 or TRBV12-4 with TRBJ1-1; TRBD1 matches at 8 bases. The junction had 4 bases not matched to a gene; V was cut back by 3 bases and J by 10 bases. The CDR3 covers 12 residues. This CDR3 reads CASSFRGQGAFF. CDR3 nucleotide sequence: TGTGCCAGCAGTTTCAGGGGGCAAGGAGCTTTCTTT.

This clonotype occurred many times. Written as DNA, the CDR3 is TGCAGCGTTGAGTCTGGGGGTGGTACGGGGCAGTACTTC. Its protein is CSVESGGGTGQYF. The V call is TRBV29-1, the J call TRBJ2-7; D is tentatively TRBD1 or TRBD2 (5 bases each). The CDR3 has 13 residues. V was cut by 3 bases and J by 9 bases, with 18 bases left in between. CDR1 and CDR2 (germline): SQVTM, ANQGSEA.

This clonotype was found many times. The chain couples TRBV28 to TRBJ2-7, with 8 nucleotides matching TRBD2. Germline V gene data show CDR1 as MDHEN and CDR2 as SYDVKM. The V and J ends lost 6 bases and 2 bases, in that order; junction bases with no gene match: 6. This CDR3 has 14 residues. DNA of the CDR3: TGTGCCAGCAGAAATAGCGGGGCAGCCTACGAGCAGTACTTC. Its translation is CASRNSGAAYEQYF.

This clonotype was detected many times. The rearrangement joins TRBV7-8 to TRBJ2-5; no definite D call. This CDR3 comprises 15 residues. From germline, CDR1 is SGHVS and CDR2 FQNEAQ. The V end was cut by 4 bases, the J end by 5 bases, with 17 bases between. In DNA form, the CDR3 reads TGTGCCAGCAGCTCGGCCGGGCGGCGTGATGAGACCCAGTACTTC. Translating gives CASSSAGRRDETQYF.

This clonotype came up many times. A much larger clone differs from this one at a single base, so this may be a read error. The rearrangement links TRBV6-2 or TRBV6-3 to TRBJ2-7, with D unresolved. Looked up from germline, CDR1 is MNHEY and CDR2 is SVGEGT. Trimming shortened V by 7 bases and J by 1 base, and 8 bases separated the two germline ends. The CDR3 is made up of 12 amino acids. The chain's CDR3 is CASTGTSYEQYF. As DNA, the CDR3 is TGTGCCAGCACCGGCACATCCTACGAGCAGTACTTC.

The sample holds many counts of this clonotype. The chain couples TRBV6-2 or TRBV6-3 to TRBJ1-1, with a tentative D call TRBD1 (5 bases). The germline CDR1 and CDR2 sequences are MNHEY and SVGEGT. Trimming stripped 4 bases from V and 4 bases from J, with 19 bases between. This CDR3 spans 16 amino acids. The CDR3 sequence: CASSSRPTASGTEAFF. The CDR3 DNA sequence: TGTGCCAGCAGTTCCCGACCGACAGCGTCTGGCACTGAAGCTTTCTTT.

CDR3: CASSVGVSTGELFF. The CDR3 DNA sequence: TGTGCCAGCAGCGTAGGGGTATCCACCGGGGAGCTGTTTTTT. The chain combines TRBV9 with TRBJ2-2; D is ambiguous. Looked up from germline, CDR1 is SGDLS and CDR2 is YYNGEE. This CDR3 contains 14 residues. The V end was cut by 0 bases, the J end by 4 bases, with 7 bases between. The full variable domain, in which reference TRBV9 and TRBJ2-2 provide the parts outside the CDR3, is DSGVTQTPKHLITATGQRVTLRCSPRSGDLSVYWYQQSLDQGLQFLIQYYNGEERAKGNILERFSAQQFPDLHSELNLSSLELGDSALYFCASSVGVSTGELFFGEGSRLTVL.

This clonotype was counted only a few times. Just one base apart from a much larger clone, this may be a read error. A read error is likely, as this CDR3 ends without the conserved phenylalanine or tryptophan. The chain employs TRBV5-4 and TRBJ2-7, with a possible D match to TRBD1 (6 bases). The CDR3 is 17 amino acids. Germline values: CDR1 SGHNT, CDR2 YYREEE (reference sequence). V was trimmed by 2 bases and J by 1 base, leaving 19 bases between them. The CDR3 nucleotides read TGTGCCAGCAGCTTTTCTTTCATGGACAGTCGATCCTACGAGCAGTACTCC. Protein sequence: CASSFSFMDSRSYEQYS.

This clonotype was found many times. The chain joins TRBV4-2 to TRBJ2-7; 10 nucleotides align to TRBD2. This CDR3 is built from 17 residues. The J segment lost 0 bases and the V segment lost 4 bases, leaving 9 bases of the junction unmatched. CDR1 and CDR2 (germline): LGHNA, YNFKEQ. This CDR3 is CASSPATSGSSSYEQYF. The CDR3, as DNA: TGTGCCAGCAGCCCAGCGACTAGCGGGTCAAGCTCCTACGAGCAGTACTTC.

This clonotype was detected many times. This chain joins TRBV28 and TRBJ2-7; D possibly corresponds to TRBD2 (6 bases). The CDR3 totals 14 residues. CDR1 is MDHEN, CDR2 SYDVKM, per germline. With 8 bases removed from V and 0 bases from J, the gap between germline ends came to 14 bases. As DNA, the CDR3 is TGTGCCAGCTGTTGGCGGGAATACTCCTACGAGCAGTACTTC. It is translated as CASCWREYSYEQYF.

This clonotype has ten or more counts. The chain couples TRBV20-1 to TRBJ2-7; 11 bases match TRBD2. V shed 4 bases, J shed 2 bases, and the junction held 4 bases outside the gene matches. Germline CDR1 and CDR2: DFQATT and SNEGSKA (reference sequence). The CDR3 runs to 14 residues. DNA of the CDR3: TGCAGTGCTAAAACTAGCGGGAGCCCCTACGAGCAGTACTTC. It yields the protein CSAKTSGSPYEQYF.